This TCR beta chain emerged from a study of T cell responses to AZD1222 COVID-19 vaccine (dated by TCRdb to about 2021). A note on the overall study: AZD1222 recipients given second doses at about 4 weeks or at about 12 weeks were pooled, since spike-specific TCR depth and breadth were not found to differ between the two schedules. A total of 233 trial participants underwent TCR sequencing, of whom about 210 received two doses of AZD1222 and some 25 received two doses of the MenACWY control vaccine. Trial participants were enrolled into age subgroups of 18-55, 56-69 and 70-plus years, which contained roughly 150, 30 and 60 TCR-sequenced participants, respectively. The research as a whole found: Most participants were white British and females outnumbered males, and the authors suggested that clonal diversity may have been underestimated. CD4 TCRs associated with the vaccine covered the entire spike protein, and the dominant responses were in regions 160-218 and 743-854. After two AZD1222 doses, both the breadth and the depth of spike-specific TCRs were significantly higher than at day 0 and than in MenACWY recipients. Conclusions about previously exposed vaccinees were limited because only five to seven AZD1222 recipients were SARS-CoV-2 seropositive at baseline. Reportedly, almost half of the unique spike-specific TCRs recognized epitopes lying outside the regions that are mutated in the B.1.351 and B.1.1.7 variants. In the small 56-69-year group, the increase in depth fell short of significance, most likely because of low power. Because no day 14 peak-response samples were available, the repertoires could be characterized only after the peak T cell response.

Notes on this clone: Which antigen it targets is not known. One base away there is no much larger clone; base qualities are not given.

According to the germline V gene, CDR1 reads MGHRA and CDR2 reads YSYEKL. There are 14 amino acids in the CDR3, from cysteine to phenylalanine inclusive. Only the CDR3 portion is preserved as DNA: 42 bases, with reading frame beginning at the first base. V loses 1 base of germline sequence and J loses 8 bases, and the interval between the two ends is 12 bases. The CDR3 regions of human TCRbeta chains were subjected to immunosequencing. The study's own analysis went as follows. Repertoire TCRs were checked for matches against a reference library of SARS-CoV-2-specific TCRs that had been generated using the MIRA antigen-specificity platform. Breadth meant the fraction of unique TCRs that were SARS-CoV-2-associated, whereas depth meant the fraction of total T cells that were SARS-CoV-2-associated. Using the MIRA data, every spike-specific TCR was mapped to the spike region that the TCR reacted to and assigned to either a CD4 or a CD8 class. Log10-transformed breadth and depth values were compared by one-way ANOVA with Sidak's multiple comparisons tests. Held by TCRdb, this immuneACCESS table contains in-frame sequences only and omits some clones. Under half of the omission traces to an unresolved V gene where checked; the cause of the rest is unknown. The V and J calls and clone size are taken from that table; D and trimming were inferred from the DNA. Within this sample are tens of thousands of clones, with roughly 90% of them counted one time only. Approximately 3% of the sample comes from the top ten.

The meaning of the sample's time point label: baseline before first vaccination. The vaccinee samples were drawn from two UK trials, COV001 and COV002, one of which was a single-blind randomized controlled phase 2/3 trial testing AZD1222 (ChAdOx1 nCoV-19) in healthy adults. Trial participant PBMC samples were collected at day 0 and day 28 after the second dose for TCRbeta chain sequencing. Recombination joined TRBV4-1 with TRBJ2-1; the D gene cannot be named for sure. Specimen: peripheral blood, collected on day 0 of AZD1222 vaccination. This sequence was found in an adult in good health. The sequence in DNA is TGCGCCAGCAGCCAAGCAAGGCGGTCGGATGAGCAGTTCTTC. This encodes CASSQARRSDEQFF.